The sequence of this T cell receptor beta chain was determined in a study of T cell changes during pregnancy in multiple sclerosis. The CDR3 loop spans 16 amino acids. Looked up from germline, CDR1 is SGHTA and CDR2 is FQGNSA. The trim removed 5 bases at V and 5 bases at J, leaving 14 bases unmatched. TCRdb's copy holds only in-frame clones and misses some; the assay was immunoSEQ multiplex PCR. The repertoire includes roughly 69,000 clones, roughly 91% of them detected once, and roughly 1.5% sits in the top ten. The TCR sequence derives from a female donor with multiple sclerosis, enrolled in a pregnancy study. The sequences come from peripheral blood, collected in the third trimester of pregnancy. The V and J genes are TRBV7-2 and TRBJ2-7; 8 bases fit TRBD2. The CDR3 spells CASSPGGLGFGNEQYF. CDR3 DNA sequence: TGTGCCAGCAGCCCGGGGGGGTTAGGGTTTGGAAACGAGCAGTACTTC. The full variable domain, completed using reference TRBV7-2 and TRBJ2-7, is GAGVSQSPSNKVTEKGKDVELRCDPISGHTALYWYRQSLGQGLEFLIYFQGNSAPDKSGLPSDRFSAERTGGSVSTLTIQRTQQEDSAVYLCASSPGGLGFGNEQYFGPGTRLTVT.